What follows are 31 T cell receptor beta chains derived from one specimen sequenced in a study of vaccination and CD4 T cells after COVID-19 (dated by TCRdb to 2022 to 2024). The antigens of these receptors remain unknown. The treatment or condition label on this specimen signifies: roughly 10-day PBMC culture with coronavirus spike peptide pools or control peptides (ViraFEST assay). To prepare the library, PCR was applied. TCRdb lists the instrument as Illumina iSeq 100. At the Johns Hopkins FTIC core, DNA from the cultured CD4+ T cells underwent TCR sequencing with the Oncomine TCR Beta short-read assay. TCRdb applied fastp at Q25 and MiXCR to the public reads, then kept only in-frame beta chains. A single entry per CDR3 protein holds the most common genes and DNA from its merged rows. The sample table holds thousands of distinct CDR3 sequences, of which approximately 65% were seen once. The top ten constitute about 33% of the sample.

The sequencing sample was made of CD4+ T cells from blood, cultured in vitro. The source is a human donor who had recovered from COVID-19.

This clonotype has just a few counts. The rearrangement uses TRBV7-2 and TRBJ2-5; TRBD1 agrees at 10 bases. Trimming at V came to 4 bases and at J to 4 bases, leaving 6 bases not matched to a gene. Per the germline V gene, CDR1 is SGHTA and CDR2 is FQGNSA. The CDR3 consists of 15 residues. The chain's CDR3 is CASSYVGTGAETQYF. CDR3 nucleotides: TGTGCCAGCAGCTACGTAGGGACAGGGGCAGAGACCCAGTACTTC.

This clonotype was detected only a few times. V usage is TRBV19 and J usage is TRBJ1-6; a weak D match, TRBD1 (5 bases). The V and J ends lost 5 bases and 8 bases respectively, with 16 bases between them. The V gene's germline CDR1 is LNHDA and CDR2 SQIVND (reference sequence). The CDR3 is 15 residues long. This CDR3 is CASSLRIWGDSPLHF. The CDR3 DNA sequence: TGTGCCAGTAGTCTCAGGATTTGGGGGGATTCACCCCTCCACTTT.

The chain couples TRBV11-1 to TRBJ1-2, with D unresolved. Looked up from germline, CDR1 is SGHAT and CDR2 is FQDESV (reference sequence). Trimming removed 6 bases at V and 6 bases at J, with 14 bases between. CDR3 length: 13 amino acids. DNA of the CDR3: TGTGCCAGCAGTTCTCTCGGTGGCGATGGCTACACCTTC. As protein: CASSSLGGDGYTF.

This clonotype is labeled as medium-sized. The chain uses TRBV6-1 and TRBJ2-3; 8 nucleotides line up with TRBD1. The CDR3 runs to 16 residues. V shed 6 bases and J 1 base; nucleotides not matched to a gene: 9. CDR1 MNHNS and CDR2 SASEGT come from the germline V gene. The CDR3 loop is CASRKGPGQGTDTQYF. CDR3 in DNA: TGTGCCAGCAGAAAGGGCCCGGGACAGGGCACAGATACGCAGTATTTT.

This clonotype has more than one count but fewer than ten. The chain couples TRBV27 to TRBJ1-5; D gene unclear. V lost 9 bases to trimming and J lost 8 bases, with 17 bases between them. Germline V lookup: CDR1 MNHEY, CDR2 SMNVEV (reference sequence). The CDR3 is made up of 13 amino acids. Here the CDR3 reads CASALRRSEPQHF. CDR3 coding DNA: TGTGCCAGTGCCTTACGGAGATCGGAGCCCCAGCATTTT.

This chain joins TRBV9 and TRBJ1-2; 10 positions match TRBD1. Trimming removed 3 bases from V and 7 bases from J; junction bases left unmatched: 3. In germline, CDR1 is SGDLS, CDR2 YYNGEE. The CDR3 has 13 residues. The CDR3 region is CASSAWDRGGYTF. DNA for the CDR3: TGTGCCAGCAGCGCCTGGGACAGGGGTGGCTACACCTTC. The full variable domain, completed using reference TRBV9 and TRBJ1-2, is DSGVTQTPKHLITATGQRVTLRCSPRSGDLSVYWYQQSLDQGLQFLIQYYNGEERAKGNILERFSAQQFPDLHSELNLSSLELGDSALYFCASSAWDRGGYTFGSGTRLTVV.

This clonotype was seen a handful of times. The chain employs TRBV6-1 and TRBJ1-2; TRBD1 agrees at 7 bases. CDR1 is MNHNS and CDR2 is SASEGT in the germline V gene. The CDR3 extends over 16 amino acids. V shed 6 bases and J 3 bases; nucleotides not matched to a gene: 13. CDR3 bases: TGTGCCAGCAGCGGCCGTTTGAGGGGGCTCGACTATGGCTACACCTTC. The encoded protein is CASSGRLRGLDYGYTF.

The chain is built from TRBV27 and TRBJ1-2; possibly TRBD1 for D (5 bases). V lost 5 bases and J 2 bases, leaving 21 bases between the germline ends. The length of the CDR3 is 17 residues. Germline CDR1 and CDR2: MNHEY and SMNVEV (reference sequence). CDR3 amino acids: CASSRGGDPNRNYGYTF. In nucleotides, the CDR3 is TGTGCCAGCAGTCGGGGAGGAGACCCGAACAGGAACTATGGCTACACCTTC.

J is TRBJ1-2 and V is TRBV12-3 or TRBV12-4; weak D call: TRBD1 (5 bases). The V and J ends lost 6 bases and 8 bases respectively, with 13 bases between them. The CDR3 consists of 12 residues. CDR3 DNA: TGTGCCAGCAGCGGGGGGAGGTACGGCTACACCTTC. The encoded protein is CASSGGRYGYTF.

The rearrangement links TRBV29-1 to TRBJ2-3; 7 bases map to TRBD2. This CDR3 is built from 15 residues. Germline CDR1 and CDR2: SQVTM and ANQGSEA. The J segment lost 2 bases and the V segment lost 7 bases, leaving 12 bases of the junction unmatched. The CDR3 protein is CSARAGTTTTDTQYF. The CDR3 DNA is TGCAGCGCTCGCGCCGGGACTACGACCACAGATACGCAGTATTTT.

This clonotype came up a few times. A read error may account for a junction end that differs from germline. The chain recombines TRBV20-1 with TRBJ1-1; TRBD1 matches 8 bases. This CDR3 has 15 amino acids. Germline V gene sequence: CDR1 DFQATT, CDR2 SNEGSKA (reference sequence). CDR3 loop: CSARGQGPGNTEAFF. The CDR3 DNA follows: TGCAGTGCAAGAGGACAGGGCCCTGGGAACACTGAAGCTTTCTTT.

The sample holds a few counts of this clonotype. The chain is built from TRBV30 and TRBJ1-5; TRBD1 matches at 8 bases. The V gene's germline CDR1 is GTSNPN and CDR2 SVGIG (reference sequence). The J segment lost 7 bases and the V segment lost 7 bases, leaving 9 bases of the junction unmatched. This CDR3 has 13 amino acids. The CDR3 sequence is CASETGEGQPQHF. CDR3 in DNA: TGTGCCTCAGAGACAGGGGAGGGACAGCCCCAGCATTTT.

The V and J genes are TRBV20-1 and TRBJ1-5; D is possibly TRBD1 (5 bases). This CDR3 has 13 amino acids. The ends were cut back, 6 bases at V and 2 bases at J, with 11 bases in the middle. Germline CDR1 and CDR2: DFQATT and SNEGSKA (reference sequence). Here the CDR3 DNA reads TGCAGTGCCGCTCGGGGGGGCAATCAGCCCCAGCATTTT. It yields the protein CSAARGGNQPQHF.

The rearrangement joins TRBV4-3 to TRBJ2-3; 7 bases agree with TRBD1. CDR1 and CDR2 from the germline V gene are LGHNA and YSLEER. V lost 1 base, J lost 2 bases, and 3 bases stayed unmatched. This CDR3 comprises 15 residues. The CDR3 nucleotides read TGCGCCAGCAGCCAAGTGAGGGGGCTCACAGATACGCAGTATTTT. Amino acid sequence: CASSQVRGLTDTQYF.

The CDR3 region has the DNA TGTGCCATCCACACCATCGACAGGGAAATGAACACTGAAGCTTTCTTT. It is translated as CAIHTIDREMNTEAFF. This chain joins TRBV24-1 and TRBJ1-1; 7 bases align to TRBD1. The CDR3 loop spans 16 amino acids. The V and J ends lost 11 bases and 0 bases, in that order; junction bases with no gene match: 14. In germline, CDR1 is KGHDR, CDR2 SFDVKD.

The chain joins TRBV6-1 to TRBJ1-2; D is possibly TRBD1 (5 bases). Trimming took 6 bases from V and 2 from J, leaving 10 bases between them. Germline V gene lookup returns CDR1 MNHNS and CDR2 SASEGT. This CDR3 has 13 residues. This CDR3 is CASRATVNYGYTF. CDR3 sequence (DNA): TGTGCCAGCAGGGCGACAGTAAACTATGGCTACACCTTC.

The chain joins TRBV20-1 to TRBJ2-1, with no clear D. The germline V gene has CDR1 DFQATT and CDR2 SNEGSKA (reference sequence). Trimming removed 3 bases at V and 0 bases at J, with 12 bases between. The CDR3 sequence is 15 residues long. The DNA for the CDR3 is TGCAGTGCTAGCGGTCGCCGATTCTCCTACAATGAGCAGTTCTTC. Its protein is CSASGRRFSYNEQFF.

The CDR3 DNA reads TGTGCCAGCAGAAGGGAAGAGGCTCAGCCCCAGCATTTT. Translating it yields CASRREEAQPQHF. The chain recombines TRBV19 with TRBJ1-5, with D unclear. The germline V and J ends were trimmed by 9 bases and 6 bases, with 15 bases remaining between them. In germline, CDR1 is LNHDA, CDR2 SQIVND (reference sequence). This CDR3 has 13 amino acids.

This clonotype showed up just a few times. V usage is TRBV19 and J usage is TRBJ1-6, with TRBD1 matching over 7 bases. The CDR3 sequence is 16 residues long. Germline trimming cut 5 bases from V and 5 bases from J; bases unmatched to any gene: 9. The germline V gene encodes CDR1 LNHDA and CDR2 SQIVND (reference sequence). DNA for the CDR3: TGTGCCAGTAGTCCCCTGGGGGACAGTAATAATTCACCCCTCCACTTT. Translation: CASSPLGDSNNSPLHF.

The chain joins TRBV7-6 to TRBJ2-7, with 8 bases aligning to TRBD1. CDR3 length: 14 residues. Germline V lookup: CDR1 SGHVS, CDR2 FNYEAQ. After removal of 1 base from V and 5 bases from J, the junction contained 4 bases not matched to a gene. In DNA form, the CDR3 reads TGTGCCAGCAGCTTAGGACAGGGGAGGAACGAGCAGTACTTC. It specifies CASSLGQGRNEQYF.

Written as DNA, the CDR3 is TGTGCTAGTGCTTCCGGCGGCTTCTACGAGCAGTACTTC. Protein: CASASGGFYEQYF. The V gene is TRBV12-5, the J gene TRBJ2-7; D call uncertain. This CDR3 is built from 13 residues. Germline CDR1 LGHNT, CDR2 FRNRAP. V was trimmed by 7 bases and J by 3 bases, leaving 13 bases between them.

J is TRBJ2-1 and V is TRBV7-9; 11 bases map to TRBD2. The CDR3 totals 14 residues. V lost 3 bases, J lost 7 bases, and 2 bases stayed unmatched. Germline-derived CDR1 and CDR2 are SEHNR and FQNEAQ (reference sequence). The CDR3 sequence: CASSLGTSGNEQFF. CDR3 sequence (DNA): TGTGCCAGCAGCTTGGGGACTAGCGGTAATGAGCAGTTCTTC.

This chain uses TRBV5-4 with TRBJ2-7; D is perhaps TRBD1 (5 bases). The CDR3 totals 15 residues. V was cut by 4 bases and J by 0 bases, with 14 bases left in between. CDR1 is SGHNT, CDR2 YYREEE, per germline (reference sequence). CDR3 in DNA: TGTGCCAGCAGCAGGGGATACTCGGGCTCCTACGAGCAGTACTTC. It specifies CASSRGYSGSYEQYF.

This chain joins TRBV11-3 and TRBJ2-5, with 13 bases that match TRBD2. Germline V gene sequence: CDR1 SGHNT, CDR2 YENEEA. J lost 2 bases, V lost 3 bases, and 3 bases had no gene match. The CDR3 has 16 amino acids. CDR3: CASSLGTSGVQETQYF. As DNA, the CDR3 is TGTGCCAGCAGCTTGGGGACTAGCGGGGTTCAAGAGACCCAGTACTTC.

The chain combines TRBV11-2 with TRBJ2-7, with TRBD2 matching 10 bases. The CDR3 spans 16 residues. Germline values: CDR1 SGHAT, CDR2 FQNNGV. Losses at the gene ends were 4 bases for V and 3 bases for J; bases not matched to a gene: 9. CDR3 sequence reads: CASSSIGTSVFYEQYF. CDR3 in DNA: TGTGCCAGCAGCTCAATAGGGACTAGCGTGTTCTACGAGCAGTACTTC.

The rearrangement joins TRBV19 to TRBJ1-5; the D gene is possibly TRBD1 (6 bases). The germline V gene encodes CDR1 LNHDA and CDR2 SQIVND (reference sequence). Trimming removed 5 bases at V and 1 base at J, with 18 bases between. The CDR3 sequence is 17 residues long. The CDR3 DNA reads as TGTGCCAGTAGTCTCTCCAAGGGGGGTGGCAGCAATCAGCCCCAGCATTTT. Encoded protein: CASSLSKGGGSNQPQHF.

The chain links TRBV20-1 to TRBJ2-3, with 9 nucleotides matching TRBD1. This CDR3 has 14 amino acids. With V trimmed by 5 bases and J by 2 bases, 5 bases remained unmatched. Germline V gives CDR1 DFQATT, CDR2 SNEGSKA (reference sequence). CDR3 residues: CSAVGQGPTDTQYF. The CDR3 DNA follows: TGCAGTGCTGTAGGACAGGGGCCCACAGATACGCAGTATTTT.

This chain uses TRBV10-3 with TRBJ2-7; 8 nucleotides match TRBD2. Germline V gene lookup returns CDR1 ENHRY and CDR2 SYGVKD. This CDR3 has 13 amino acids. The V and J ends lost 6 bases and 5 bases, in that order; junction bases with no gene match: 6. The CDR3 DNA is TGTGCCATCAGCGTACGGGGGGGAGACGAGCAGTACTTC. It yields the protein CAISVRGGDEQYF.

The rearrangement links TRBV4-2 to TRBJ2-2; D call uncertain. The V gene lost 0 bases and the J gene lost 10 bases, with 12 bases spanning the gap. This CDR3 has 14 amino acids. Per germline, CDR1 LGHNA and CDR2 YNFKEQ. This chain's CDR3 is CASSQDRISTELFF. CDR3 coding DNA: TGTGCCAGCAGCCAAGATAGAATTTCTACGGAGCTGTTTTTT.

V gene TRBV5-6 combines with J gene TRBJ2-4; 7 nucleotides match TRBD2. Looked up from germline, CDR1 is SGHDT and CDR2 is YYEEEE. This CDR3 is 19 amino acids long. The V segment lost 0 bases and the J segment 7 bases; nucleotides outside the gene matches: 19. The DNA for the CDR3 is TGTGCCAGCAGCTTGGGGGGGGGTTTAACCCGCGGTGTGAGGAACATTCAGTACTTC. Its protein is CASSLGGGLTRGVRNIQYF. The full variable domain, its missing parts supplied by reference TRBV5-6 and TRBJ2-4, is DAGVTQSPTHLIKTRGQQVTLRCSPKSGHDTVSWYQQALGQGPQFIFQYYEEEERQRGNFPDRFSGHQFPNYSSELNVNALLLGDSALYLCASSLGGGLTRGVRNIQYFGAGTRLSVL.

The chain recombines TRBV10-1 with TRBJ2-7, with TRBD1 matching 9 bases. Germline CDR1 is WNHNN and CDR2 is SYGVQD (reference sequence). J lost 2 bases, V lost 2 bases, and 1 base had no gene match. CDR3 length: 14 residues. The CDR3 DNA reads as TGCGCCAGCAGTGAGAGGACAGGGGCCTACGAGCAGTACTTC. It specifies CASSERTGAYEQYF.